A selection of T cell receptor beta chains follows, all from one sample in a study of radiation and T cells in renal cell carcinoma. Data came from immunoSEQ multiplex PCR; TCRdb stores just in-frame clones and leaves some out. The profile shows about 86,000 clones, approximately 80% of them singletons. This specimen consisted of blood, obtained from a patient whose treatment included radiotherapy and nephrectomy. Source of these receptors: a man between 50 and 59 years old with renal cell carcinoma. The CDR3 runs from the conserved cysteine through the conserved F or W. Each record gives: D gene, V gene, clone size, J gene, CDR3 protein, CDR3 DNA. D genes are given only for firm matches. Some rows mark clone size as missing; the rest say once, few, many or name a class of expanded clone.

>NA|TRBV5-1|NA|TRBJ2-3
CASTTSQTDTQYF
TGCGCCAGCACCACTAGTCAGACAGATACGCAGTATTTT
>NA|TRBV28|NA|TRBJ1-3
CASSSGGQDGNTIYF
TGTGCCAGCAGTTCGGGGGGGCAAGACGGAAACACCATATATTTT
>TRBD1|TRBV7-9|few|TRBJ2-5
CASSWDSRDFETQYF
TGTGCCAGCAGCTGGGACAGTCGGGATTTTGAGACCCAGTACTTC
>TRBD1|TRBV7-2|NA|TRBJ1-3
CASSQSQGTIYF
TGTGCCAGCAGCCAATCACAGGGGACCATATATTTT
>NA|TRBV6-1|NA|TRBJ1-2
CASSPLGRTNYGYTF
TGTGCCAGCAGCCCCTTGGGCAGGACCAACTATGGCTACACCTTC
>TRBD1|TRBV19|NA|TRBJ2-7
CATQKGDRDYEQYF
TGTGCCACCCAAAAGGGGGACAGAGACTACGAGCAGTACTTC
>NA|TRBV5-1|NA|TRBJ1-1
CASSPRQVDENTEAFF
TGCGCCAGCAGCCCCAGACAAGTAGACGAGAACACTGAAGCTTTCTTT
>NA|TRBV5-1|NA|TRBJ2-2
CASSLDIGQGTGELFF
TGCGCCAGCAGCTTGGATATTGGCCAGGGCACCGGGGAGCTGTTTTTT
>TRBD2|TRBV7-8|NA|TRBJ2-7
CASSRGGYEQYF
TGTGCCAGCAGCCGGGGGGGATACGAGCAGTACTTC
>TRBD1|TRBV5-1|NA|TRBJ1-2
CASRGTGGGYTF
TGCGCCAGCAGGGGGACAGGGGGCGGCTACACCTTC
>NA|TRBV9|NA|TRBJ2-3
CARGTRGNTQYF
TGTGCCCGCGGAACTCGCGGGAATACGCAGTATTTT
>TRBD1|TRBV5-1|NA|TRBJ2-7
CASSLSGQTYEQYF
TGCGCCAGCAGCTTGTCGGGACAGACCTACGAGCAGTACTTC
>TRBD1|TRBV5-6|NA|TRBJ1-4
CASSSPGGLEKLFF
TGTGCCAGCAGCTCGCCAGGGGGGTTGGAAAAACTGTTTTTT
>NA|TRBV21-1|NA|TRBJ1-3
CASSPPRSGNTIYF
TGTGCCAGCAGCCCACCCCGATCTGGGAACACCATATATTTT
>NA|TRBV19|NA|TRBJ2-3
CASSIGQLRTDTQYF
TGTGCCAGTAGTATAGGACAGCTACGCACAGATACGCAGTATTTT
>NA|TRBV7-2|NA|TRBJ2-2
CASSYKAGRVGANTGELFF
TGTGCCAGCAGCTATAAGGCGGGCAGGGTCGGCGCGAACACCGGGGAGCTGTTTTTT
>NA|TRBV16|NA|TRBJ2-6
CASSPRATGAPSGANVLTF
TGTGCCAGCAGCCCTCGTGCAACAGGTGCCCCCTCTGGGGCCAACGTCCTGACTTTC